Listed below are T cell receptor beta chains from one sample, sequenced in a study of cytomegalovirus exposure and HLA in healthy donors. Only in-frame clones appear in the TCRdb table, and some are missing; sequencing was by immunoSEQ multiplex PCR. Of 110,000 or so clones in the sample, about three quarters were seen once. The sample was PBMCs. These receptors all come from a woman in her thirties or forties in good health and CMV-seropositive. Both conserved end residues are part of each CDR3. Each record gives: V gene, CDR3 protein.

v_call: TRBV19; cdr3_aa: CASSTPLNSPLHF
v_call: TRBV7-8; cdr3_aa: CASSLERGGVNYGYTF
v_call: TRBV11-2; cdr3_aa: CASRSILVASGGRTDTQYF
v_call: TRBV5-1; cdr3_aa: CASSNTGGTTSYEQYF
v_call: TRBV5-1; cdr3_aa: CASSPGDSRYEQYF
v_call: TRBV4-1; cdr3_aa: CASSQPTGGGGYTF
v_call: TRBV12-5; cdr3_aa: CASGREAGPLYGYTF
v_call: TRBV10-3; cdr3_aa: CALRQGAGNTIYF
v_call: TRBV7-9; cdr3_aa: CASSFSGRNTGELFF
v_call: TRBV6-5; cdr3_aa: CASRAGGRTDTQYF
v_call: TRBV10-2; cdr3_aa: CASKTSSYNEQFF
v_call: TRBV7-8; cdr3_aa: CASSLSRTAGYTF
v_call: TRBV27; cdr3_aa: CASSLEGWGTDTQYF
v_call: TRBV5-6; cdr3_aa: CASIRTGENSPLHF
v_call: TRBV7-8; cdr3_aa: CASSPGQVLRDTQYF
v_call: TRBV4-2; cdr3_aa: CASSQDLRGGRYEQFF
v_call: TRBV4-1; cdr3_aa: CASGLTGVFNQPQHF
v_call: TRBV2; cdr3_aa: CASRRGGQLLYEQYF